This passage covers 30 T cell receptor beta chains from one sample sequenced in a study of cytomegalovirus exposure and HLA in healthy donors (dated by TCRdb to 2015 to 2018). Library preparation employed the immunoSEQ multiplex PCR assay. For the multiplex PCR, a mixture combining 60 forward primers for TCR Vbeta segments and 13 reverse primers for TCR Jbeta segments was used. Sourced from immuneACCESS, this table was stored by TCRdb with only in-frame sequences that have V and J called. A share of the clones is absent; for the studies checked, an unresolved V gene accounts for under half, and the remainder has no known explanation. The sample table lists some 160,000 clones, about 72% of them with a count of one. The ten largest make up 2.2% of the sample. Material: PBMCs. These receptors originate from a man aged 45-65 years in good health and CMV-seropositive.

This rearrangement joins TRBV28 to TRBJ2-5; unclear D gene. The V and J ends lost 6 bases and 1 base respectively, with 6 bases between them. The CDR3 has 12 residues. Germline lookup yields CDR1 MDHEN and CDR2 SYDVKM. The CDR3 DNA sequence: TGTGCCAGCAGCCCGGGCCAAGAGACCCAGTACTTC. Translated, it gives CASSPGQETQYF.

DNA for the CDR3: TGTGCCAGCAGCCCCTCCGGACAGATCTATGGCTACACCTTC. Its protein product is CASSPSGQIYGYTF. The rearrangement links TRBV7-6 to TRBJ1-2; TRBD1 is a possible D gene (6 bases). Trimming removed 5 bases from V and 4 bases from J, with 14 bases in between. CDR1 and CDR2 (germline): SGHVS, FNYEAQ. The length of the CDR3 is 14 residues.

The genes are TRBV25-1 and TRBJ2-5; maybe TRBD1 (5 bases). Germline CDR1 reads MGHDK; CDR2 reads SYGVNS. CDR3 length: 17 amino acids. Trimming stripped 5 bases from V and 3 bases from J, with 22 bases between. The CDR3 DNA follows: TGTGCCAGCAGTACCACGGGTGGGTTAGGGGTAGAAGAGACCCAGTACTTC. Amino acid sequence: CASSTTGGLGVEETQYF.

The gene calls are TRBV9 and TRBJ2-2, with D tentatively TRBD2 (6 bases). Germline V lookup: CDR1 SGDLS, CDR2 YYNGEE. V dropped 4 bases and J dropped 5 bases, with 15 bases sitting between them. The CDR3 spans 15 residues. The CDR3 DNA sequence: TGTGCCAGCAGCTCCGGGGGAATGTCAACCGGGGAGCTGTTTTTT. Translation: CASSSGGMSTGELFF.

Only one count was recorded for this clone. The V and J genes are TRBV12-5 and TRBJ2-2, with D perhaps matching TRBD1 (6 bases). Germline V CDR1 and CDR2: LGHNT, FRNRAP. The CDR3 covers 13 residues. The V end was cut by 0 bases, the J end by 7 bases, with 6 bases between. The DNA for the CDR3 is TGTGCTAGTGGTTTGGTACAGGGCGGGGAGCTGTTTTTT. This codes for CASGLVQGGELFF.

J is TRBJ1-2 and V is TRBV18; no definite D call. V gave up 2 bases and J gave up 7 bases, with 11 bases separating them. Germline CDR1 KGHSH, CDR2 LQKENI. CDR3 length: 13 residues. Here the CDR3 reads CASSPTGVSGYTF. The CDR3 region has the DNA TGTGCCAGCTCACCAACGGGTGTCAGTGGCTACACCTTC. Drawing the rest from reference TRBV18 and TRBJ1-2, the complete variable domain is NAGVMQNPRHLVRRRGQEARLRCSPMKGHSHVYWYRQLPEEGLKFMVYLQKENIIDESGMPKERFSAEFPKEGPSILRIQQVVRGDSAAYFCASSPTGVSGYTFGSGTRLTVV.

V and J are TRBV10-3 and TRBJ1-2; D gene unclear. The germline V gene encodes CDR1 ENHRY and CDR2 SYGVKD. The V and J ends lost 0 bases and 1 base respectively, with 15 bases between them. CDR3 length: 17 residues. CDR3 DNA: TGTGCCATCAGTGAGTCGCCCTCCCGGGGTTATAACTATGGCTACACCTTC. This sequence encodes CAISESPSRGYNYGYTF.

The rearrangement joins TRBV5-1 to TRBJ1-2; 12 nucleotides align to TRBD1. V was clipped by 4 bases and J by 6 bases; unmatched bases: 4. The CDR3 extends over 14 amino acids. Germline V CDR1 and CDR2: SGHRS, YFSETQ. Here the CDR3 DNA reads TGCGCCAGCAGCCCGGGACAGGGGGCAGATGGCTACACCTTC. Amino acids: CASSPGQGADGYTF.

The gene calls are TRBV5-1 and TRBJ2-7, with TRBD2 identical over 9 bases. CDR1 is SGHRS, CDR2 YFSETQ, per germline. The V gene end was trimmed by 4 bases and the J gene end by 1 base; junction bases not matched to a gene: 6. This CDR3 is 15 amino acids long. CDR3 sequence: CASSRLAGESYEQYF. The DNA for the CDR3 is TGCGCCAGCAGCCGGTTAGCGGGGGAGTCCTACGAGCAGTACTTC.

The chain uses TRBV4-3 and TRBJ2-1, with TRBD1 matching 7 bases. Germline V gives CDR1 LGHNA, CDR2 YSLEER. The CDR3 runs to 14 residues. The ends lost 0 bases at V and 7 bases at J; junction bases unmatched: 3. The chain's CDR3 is CASSQDGQVNEQFF. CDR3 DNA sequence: TGCGCCAGCAGCCAAGACGGACAGGTGAATGAGCAGTTCTTC.

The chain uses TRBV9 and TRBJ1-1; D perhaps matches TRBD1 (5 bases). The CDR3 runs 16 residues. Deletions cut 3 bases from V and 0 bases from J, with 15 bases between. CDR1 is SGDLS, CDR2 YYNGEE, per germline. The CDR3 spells CASSESRKGVNTEAFF. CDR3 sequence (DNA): TGTGCCAGCAGCGAGAGCCGTAAAGGGGTGAACACTGAAGCTTTCTTT.

The CDR3 protein is CASSLSGRGVGGTGYTF. The CDR3 nucleotides read TGTGCCAGCAGTTTATCGGGCAGAGGGGTTGGAGGGACTGGCTACACCTTC. The chain couples TRBV28 to TRBJ1-2; a possible D gene is TRBD1 (5 bases). CDR1 is MDHEN and CDR2 is SYDVKM in the germline V gene. This CDR3 spans 17 amino acids. Trimming cost V 1 base and J 7 bases, with 22 bases left between them.

The CDR3 nucleotides are TGTGCCAGCAGCGTATCCCTAGCGGGGGGGGGCAATGAGCAGTTCTTC. This codes for CASSVSLAGGGNEQFF. The chain has TRBV9 and TRBJ2-1; 12 bases agree with TRBD2. Germline V lookup: CDR1 SGDLS, CDR2 YYNGEE. The CDR3 is 16 amino acids. The J segment lost 6 bases and the V segment lost 1 base, leaving 5 bases of the junction unmatched.

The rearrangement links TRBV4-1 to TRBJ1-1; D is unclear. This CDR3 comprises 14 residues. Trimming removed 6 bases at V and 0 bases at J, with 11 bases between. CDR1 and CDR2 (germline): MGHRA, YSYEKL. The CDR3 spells CASSLSTMNTEAFF. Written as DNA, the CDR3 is TGCGCCAGCAGTCTATCCACTATGAACACTGAAGCTTTCTTT.

CDR3 bases: TGTGCCAGCAGCATCGACAGTTCTGGGGCCAACGTCCTGACTTTC. This gives the protein CASSIDSSGANVLTF. The chain carries TRBV7-7 and TRBJ2-6; D perhaps matches TRBD1 (5 bases). The CDR3 consists of 15 residues. Germline V CDR1 and CDR2: SSHAT, FNYEAQ (reference sequence). V lost 5 bases to trimming and J lost 1 base, with 9 bases between them.

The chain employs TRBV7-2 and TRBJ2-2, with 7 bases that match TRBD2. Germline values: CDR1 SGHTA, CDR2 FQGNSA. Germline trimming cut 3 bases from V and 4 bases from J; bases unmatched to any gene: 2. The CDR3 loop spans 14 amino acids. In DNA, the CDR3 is TGTGCCAGCAGCTTCAGGGAGGGCACCGGGGAGCTGTTTTTT. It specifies CASSFREGTGELFF. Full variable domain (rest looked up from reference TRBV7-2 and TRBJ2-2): GAGVSQSPSNKVTEKGKDVELRCDPISGHTALYWYRQSLGQGLEFLIYFQGNSAPDKSGLPSDRFSAERTGGSVSTLTIQRTQQEDSAVYLCASSFREGTGELFFGEGSRLTVL.

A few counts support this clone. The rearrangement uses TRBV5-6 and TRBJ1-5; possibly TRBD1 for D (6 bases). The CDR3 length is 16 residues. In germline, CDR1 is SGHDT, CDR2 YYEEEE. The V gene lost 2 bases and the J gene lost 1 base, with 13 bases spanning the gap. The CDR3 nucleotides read TGTGCCAGCAGCTTCAGGGGTTTAGGGAGCAATCAGCCCCAGCATTTT. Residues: CASSFRGLGSNQPQHF.

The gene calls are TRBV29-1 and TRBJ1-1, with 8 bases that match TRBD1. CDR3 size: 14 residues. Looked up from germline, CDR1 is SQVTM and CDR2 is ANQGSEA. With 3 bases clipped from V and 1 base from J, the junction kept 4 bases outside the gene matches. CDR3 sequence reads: CSVDETGANTEAFF. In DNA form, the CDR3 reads TGCAGCGTTGATGAGACAGGGGCGAACACTGAAGCTTTCTTT.

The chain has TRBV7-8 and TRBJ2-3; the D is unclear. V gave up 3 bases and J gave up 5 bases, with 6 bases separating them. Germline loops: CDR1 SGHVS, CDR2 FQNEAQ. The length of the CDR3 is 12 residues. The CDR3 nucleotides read TGTGCCAGCAGCTTCTCAGGAGATACGCAGTATTTT. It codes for CASSFSGDTQYF.

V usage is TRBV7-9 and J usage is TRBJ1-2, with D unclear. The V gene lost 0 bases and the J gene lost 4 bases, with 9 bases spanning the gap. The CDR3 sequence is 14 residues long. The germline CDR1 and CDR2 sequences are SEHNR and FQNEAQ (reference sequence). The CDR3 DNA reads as TGTGCCAGCAGCTTAGCGGTCAGTCTCTATGGCTACACCTTC. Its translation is CASSLAVSLYGYTF. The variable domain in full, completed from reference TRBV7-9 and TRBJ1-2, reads DTGVSQNPRHKITKRGQNVTFRCDPISEHNRLYWYRQTLGQGPEFLTYFQNEAQLEKSRLLSDRFSAERPKGSFSTLEIQRTEQGDSAMYLCASSLAVSLYGYTFGSGTRLTVV.

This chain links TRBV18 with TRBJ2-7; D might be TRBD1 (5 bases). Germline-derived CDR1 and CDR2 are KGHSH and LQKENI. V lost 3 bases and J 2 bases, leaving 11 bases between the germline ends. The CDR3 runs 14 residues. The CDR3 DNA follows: TGTGCCAGCTCACCTGCAGACAGACCCTACGAGCAGTACTTC. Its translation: CASSPADRPYEQYF.

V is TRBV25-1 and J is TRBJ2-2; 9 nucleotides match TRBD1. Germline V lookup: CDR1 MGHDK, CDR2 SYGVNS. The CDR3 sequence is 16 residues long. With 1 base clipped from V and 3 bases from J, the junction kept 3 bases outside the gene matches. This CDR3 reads CASSELRTGDTGELFF. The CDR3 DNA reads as TGTGCCAGCAGTGAATTAAGGACAGGGGACACCGGGGAGCTGTTTTTT.

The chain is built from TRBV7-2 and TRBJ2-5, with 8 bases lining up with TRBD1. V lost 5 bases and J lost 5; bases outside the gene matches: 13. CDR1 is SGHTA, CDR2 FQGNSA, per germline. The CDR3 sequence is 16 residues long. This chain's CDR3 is CASSPRGPYYGETQYF. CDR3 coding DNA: TGTGCCAGCAGCCCCAGGGGGCCCTACTATGGGGAGACCCAGTACTTC.

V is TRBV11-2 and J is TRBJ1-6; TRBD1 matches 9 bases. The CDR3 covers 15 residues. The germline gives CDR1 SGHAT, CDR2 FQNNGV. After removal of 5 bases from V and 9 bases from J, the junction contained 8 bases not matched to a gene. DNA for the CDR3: TGTGCCAGCAGCACCAAGGGACAGGGAACTTCACCCCTCCACTTT. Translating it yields CASSTKGQGTSPLHF.

This CDR3 is CASSQGPGANTEAFF. CDR3 DNA: TGCGCCAGCAGCCAAGGGCCAGGCGCGAACACTGAAGCTTTCTTT. The chain couples TRBV4-1 to TRBJ1-1, with unresolved D. Germline V lookup: CDR1 MGHRA, CDR2 YSYEKL. This CDR3 contains 15 residues. V shed 1 base and J shed 1 base, with 10 bases lying between them.

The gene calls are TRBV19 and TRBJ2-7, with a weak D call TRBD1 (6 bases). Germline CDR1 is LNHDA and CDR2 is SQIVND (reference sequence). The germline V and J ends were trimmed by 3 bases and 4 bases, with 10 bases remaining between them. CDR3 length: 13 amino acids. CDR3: CASSISTGYEQYF. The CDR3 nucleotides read TGTGCCAGTAGTATTTCCACAGGGTACGAGCAGTACTTC.

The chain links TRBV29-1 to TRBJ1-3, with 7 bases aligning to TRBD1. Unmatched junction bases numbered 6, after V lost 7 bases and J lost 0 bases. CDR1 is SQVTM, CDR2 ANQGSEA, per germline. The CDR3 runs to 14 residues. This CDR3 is CSASPGGSGNTIYF. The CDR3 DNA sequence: TGCAGCGCATCCCCAGGGGGCTCTGGAAACACCATATATTTT.

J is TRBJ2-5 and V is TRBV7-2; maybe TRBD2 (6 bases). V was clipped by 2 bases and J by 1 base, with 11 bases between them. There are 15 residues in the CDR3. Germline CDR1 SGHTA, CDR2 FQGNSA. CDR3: CASSLSGGPQETQYF. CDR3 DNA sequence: TGTGCCAGCAGCTTATCCGGGGGACCCCAAGAGACCCAGTACTTC.

The CDR3 here is CASSLIARAGTEAFF. CDR3 coding DNA: TGTGCCAGCAGCTTAATCGCCAGGGCTGGCACTGAAGCTTTCTTT. The V gene is TRBV7-9, the J gene TRBJ1-1, with D tentatively TRBD1 (5 bases). The CDR3 contains 15 residues. CDR1 is SEHNR, CDR2 FQNEAQ, per germline (reference sequence). Trimming stripped 2 bases from V and 4 bases from J, with 14 bases between.

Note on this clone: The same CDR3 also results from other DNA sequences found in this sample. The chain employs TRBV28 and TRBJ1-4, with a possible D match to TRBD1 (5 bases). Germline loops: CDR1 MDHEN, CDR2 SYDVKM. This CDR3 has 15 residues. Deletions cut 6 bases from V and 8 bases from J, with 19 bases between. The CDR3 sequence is CASSQHSGLSEKLFF. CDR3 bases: TGTGCCAGCAGCCAACATTCAGGGTTGAGCGAAAAACTGTTTTTT. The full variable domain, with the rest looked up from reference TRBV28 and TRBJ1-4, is DVKVTQSSRYLVKRTGEKVFLECVQDMDHENMFWYRQDPGLGLRLIYFSYDVKMKEKGDIPEGYSVSREKKERFSLILESASTNQTSMYLCASSQHSGLSEKLFFGSGTQLSVL.